This is a list of T cell receptor beta chains from one sample in a study of identical twins. Using its own MiXCR run on the 5' RACE reads, TCRdb lists one record per CDR3 protein. The profile shows some 630,000 distinct CDR3 sequences, about 7.1% of them singletons. A further study also used this sample, focusing on yellow fever vaccine responses in identical twins.

The sequenced material came from PBMCs. These TCRs come from a woman aged 18-29 years in good health. CDR3s include the opening cysteine and the closing phenylalanine or tryptophan. A D gene is named only where the DNA matches it firmly. Where a row states a size, it is once, few, many or the class of an expanded clone; other rows omit it.

clone_size	v_call	d_call	j_call	cdr3_nt	cdr3_aa
.	TRBV5-1	TRBD2	TRBJ2-1	TGCGCCAGCAGCTTGGGACGGACTAGCGGGAGCGATGAGCAGTTCTTC	CASSLGRTSGSDEQFF
many	TRBV12-3/TRBV12-4	.	TRBJ1-4	TGTGCCAGCAGTTTTGGGGGGGGTCGGGAAAAACTGTTTTTT	CASSFGGGREKLFF
many	TRBV4-1	TRBD2	TRBJ2-3	TGCGCCAGCAGCCAAGAGGGGCCTAGCGGGAGTAAAGATACGCAGTATTTT	CASSQEGPSGSKDTQYF
.	TRBV20-1	TRBD1	TRBJ1-6	TGCAGTGCTAGGGGACAGGAGAATTCACCCCTCCACTTT	CSARGQENSPLHF
many	TRBV20-1	.	TRBJ2-5	TGCAGCCTCGCCGTGGCTAGTCAGTACTTC	CSLAVASQYF
many	TRBV2	TRBD1	TRBJ1-4	TGTGCCAGCAGAGGGACAGAGGCCCTTAATGAAAAACTGTTTTTT	CASRGTEALNEKLFF
few	TRBV29-1	TRBD2	TRBJ2-1	TGCACCGTAGGGACTAGCGGGAGCAATGAGCAGTTCTTC	CTVGTSGSNEQFF
many	TRBV7-7	.	TRBJ2-2	TGTGCCAGCAGCCCGGACACGGTATCCGGGGAGCTGTTTTTT	CASSPDTVSGELFF
few	TRBV25-1	TRBD1	TRBJ1-1	TGTGCCAGCGGTTGGACAGGGGGCACTGAAGCTTTCTTT	CASGWTGGTEAFF
many	TRBV24-1	.	TRBJ2-2	TGTGCCACCAGCAAAGCGGGGAACACCGGGGAGCTGTTTTTT	CATSKAGNTGELFF
few	TRBV25-1	TRBD1	TRBJ2-6	TGTGCCAGCAGTGGACAGGGGAAAGGGGCCAACGTCCTGACTTTC	CASSGQGKGANVLTF
many	TRBV10-3	.	TRBJ1-1	TGTGCCATCAGTGAGTCGTACGGACGGGGTGAAGCTTTCTTT	CAISESYGRGEAFF
many	TRBV7-8	TRBD2	TRBJ2-7	TGTGCCAGCAGCTTAGGATCGGCTGCTAGCGGTTCCCACGAGCAGTACTTC	CASSLGSAASGSHEQYF
.	TRBV29-1	.	TRBJ2-4	TGCAGCGTTGAAACGGGGTTGAGTCAGTACTTC	CSVETGLSQYF
many	TRBV29-1	.	TRBJ2-5	TGCAGCGTTGAAGTAGGAGAGACCCAGTACTTC	CSVEVGETQYF
few	TRBV4-1	TRBD2	TRBJ2-7	TGCGCCAGCAGCCAAGGGAATGGCGGGAGAGTCTACGAGCAGTACTTC	CASSQGNGGRVYEQYF
few	TRBV7-3	TRBD2	TRBJ2-1	TGTGCCAGCAGCTTAACGGGACTAGACAATGAGCAGTTCTTC	CASSLTGLDNEQFF
.	TRBV20-1	.	TRBJ1-1	TGCAGTGCCCCGGTTGGGGGCACTGAAGCTTTCTTT	CSAPVGGTEAFF
few	TRBV7-9	TRBD1	TRBJ2-5	TGTGCCAGCAGCTTAAGGGGACAGGAAAAAGAGACCCAGTACTTC	CASSLRGQEKETQYF
.	TRBV5-1	.	TRBJ2-7	TGCGCCAGCAGCCCTCCGGCGGGAAAACGAGGATACGAGCAGTACTTC	CASSPPAGKRGYEQYF
few	TRBV10-3	.	TRBJ1-1	TGTGCCACCCGCGGGGACATGAACACTGAAGCTTTCTTT	CATRGDMNTEAFF
few	TRBV10-3	TRBD2	TRBJ2-1	TGTGCCATCAGTGAGGGGACTAGCAGATCCTACAATGAGCAGTTCTTC	CAISEGTSRSYNEQFF
few	TRBV5-1	TRBD1	TRBJ2-1	TGCGCCAGCAGCTTGGAGGGACAGTTGAACAATGAGCAGTTCTTC	CASSLEGQLNNEQFF
many	TRBV29-1	.	TRBJ2-3	TGCAGCGTTGCCGGACGGAGCACAGATACGCAGTATTTT	CSVAGRSTDTQYF
few	TRBV12-3/TRBV12-4	TRBD1	TRBJ1-1	TGTGCCAGCAGTTTGGGACAGGCGGTTTTGAACACTGAAGCTTTCTTT	CASSLGQAVLNTEAFF
.	TRBV12-5	TRBD2	TRBJ2-1	TGTGCTAGTGGTTTGGGACTAGCGGGAGTAGATTCTTTCTACAATGAGCAGTTCTTC	CASGLGLAGVDSFYNEQFF
.	TRBV5-1	.	TRBJ2-3	TGCGCCAGCAGCTTGGCCGTGATAGCCGAGTCCACAGATACGCAGTATTTT	CASSLAVIAESTDTQYF
.	TRBV5-1	TRBD2	TRBJ2-1	TGCGCCAGCAGCTTGTCTCTAGCGGGAGGTGAGCAGTTCTTC	CASSLSLAGGEQFF
many	TRBV28	TRBD2	TRBJ2-1	TGTGCCAGCAGTTTGTTCGACCACCCGGGACTAGCGGGAGTTAGCTCCTACAATGAGCAGTTCTTC	CASSLFDHPGLAGVSSYNEQFF
.	TRBV5-1	TRBD2	TRBJ2-5	TGCGCCAGCAGCCCAGGACATGGTCTAGCGGGAGGGGATACGTACCAAGAGACCCAGTACTTC	CASSPGHGLAGGDTYQETQYF
many	TRBV5-1	.	TRBJ2-2	TGCGCCAGCAGCGAGGAATACAGTGTGAACACCGGGGAGCTGTTTTTT	CASSEEYSVNTGELFF
.	TRBV20-1	TRBD2	TRBJ2-7	TGCAGTGCTCGTCAAGCGGGCCGGGGGGGAGCTTACGAGCAGTACTTC	CSARQAGRGGAYEQYF
many	TRBV12-3/TRBV12-4	.	TRBJ2-2	TGTGCCAGCAAAACCCTGGCCGGGGAGCTGTTTTTT	CASKTLAGELFF
few	TRBV12-3/TRBV12-4	.	TRBJ1-1	TGTGCCAGCAGCACAGGGTTCCTACTACCTGAAGCTTTCTTT	CASSTGFLLPEAFF
many	TRBV29-1	.	TRBJ2-7	TGCAGCGTTGAAGGTTTAAACCTCGCCGCCGGTGACACCTACGAGCAGTACTTC	CSVEGLNLAAGDTYEQYF
.	TRBV4-1	.	TRBJ2-7	TGCGCCAGCAGCCAAGGTTGGGCAGGGGTGCCCTCCTACGAGCAGTACTTC	CASSQGWAGVPSYEQYF
many	TRBV4-1	.	TRBJ1-5	TGCGCCAGCAGCCAAGGCAAGCGGGGTCAGCCCCAGCATTTT	CASSQGKRGQPQHF
few	TRBV12-3/TRBV12-4	TRBD1	TRBJ1-2	TGTGCCAGCAGTTCCCGGACAGGGAATTTTGGCTACACCTTC	CASSSRTGNFGYTF
few	TRBV6-1	TRBD2	TRBJ2-1	TGTGCCAGCAGTGTCCTAGCGGGAGGGAACAATGAGCAGTTCTTC	CASSVLAGGNNEQFF
many	TRBV3-1	TRBD2	TRBJ2-7	TGTGCCAGCAGTCCGGGACTAGATTTCTACGAGCAGTACTTC	CASSPGLDFYEQYF
many	TRBV10-3	.	TRBJ1-2	TGTGCCATCAGTGAGACCGGGACTTACGGGTATGGCTACACCTTC	CAISETGTYGYGYTF
few	TRBV9	TRBD2	TRBJ2-3	TGTGCCAGCACCACCTCACTAGCGGGCGACACAGATACGCAGTATTTT	CASTTSLAGDTDTQYF
few	TRBV7-9	.	TRBJ1-2	TGTGCCAGCAGCCCAGGGCTCTATGGCTACACCTTC	CASSPGLYGYTF
many	TRBV24-1	TRBD1	TRBJ2-7	TGTGCCACCAGTGACGGGACAGACTCCTACGAGCAGTACTTC	CATSDGTDSYEQYF
.	TRBV9	TRBD2	TRBJ2-3	TGTGCCAGCAGCGTAGGTAGCGGGGACACAGATACGCAGTATTTT	CASSVGSGDTDTQYF
many	TRBV12-3/TRBV12-4	.	TRBJ1-5	TGTGCCAGCAGTTACTCAGGGATGAGCAATCAGCCCCAGCATTTT	CASSYSGMSNQPQHF
.	TRBV4-2	TRBD2	TRBJ2-1	TGTGCCAGCAGCCTCTTGGGACTAGCGGATGAGCAGTTCTTC	CASSLLGLADEQFF
many	TRBV7-9	TRBD1	TRBJ2-1	TGTGCCAGCAGCTCCACAGGGGTTAGTGAGCAGTTCTTC	CASSSTGVSEQFF
many	TRBV5-1	TRBD1	TRBJ1-4	TGCGCCAGCAGCGGGATACAGGGGGCAGAAGAAAAACTGTTTTTT	CASSGIQGAEEKLFF
few	TRBV12-5	.	TRBJ2-1	TGTGCTAGTGGATCGTTAAACCCCTTAAGCTCCTACAATGAGCAGTTCTTC	CASGSLNPLSSYNEQFF
few	TRBV5-1	.	TRBJ2-3	TGCGCCAGCAGCTTGGAGGGACTTCTCCCAGATACGCAGTATTTT	CASSLEGLLPDTQYF
many	TRBV14	TRBD2	TRBJ2-5	TGTGCCAGCAGCTCGCGACTAGCGGTGAGCCAAGAGACCCAGTACTTC	CASSSRLAVSQETQYF
many	TRBV20-1	.	TRBJ1-1	TGCAGTGCCCAAGCGAATGGAACAGGCGTGAACACTGAAGCTTTCTTT	CSAQANGTGVNTEAFF
.	TRBV20-1	.	TRBJ2-1	TGCAGTGCTAGAGAAGCGGGGCCAGGGGATGAGCAGTTCTTC	CSAREAGPGDEQFF